This T cell receptor (beta chain) was captured in a study of shared clonotypes between healthy human individuals. Clones were read by immunoSEQ multiplex PCR, and TCRdb kept only the in-frame ones, dropping some. The sample shows about half a million clones, 75% to 85% of them seen only once. This clone has a single count. Germline CDR1 is SGHRS and CDR2 is YFSETQ. The CDR3 loop spans 14 amino acids. Trimming took off 0 bases at V and 1 base at J, with 7 bases between the two ends. This rearrangement joins TRBV5-1 to TRBJ1-1; D gene unclear. Material for sequencing was PBMCs. The clonotype was recovered from a woman between 35 and 50 years old in good health. Some clones in this sample may be carry-over from other donors' samples. In DNA, the CDR3 is TGCGCCAGCAGCTTGGACCGGGCGAACACTGAAGCTTTCTTT. Its protein product is CASSLDRANTEAFF.